One and the same sample provided the 23 T cell receptor beta chains below, sequenced in a study of blood T cells in healthy people across ages. Using a J-beta primer mix together with a sample-barcoded 5' primer, a second PCR was run for about 6 to 11 cycles. Each CDR3 protein gets one entry after TCRdb re-called the 5' RACE reads with MiXCR. The table shows about 800,000 distinct CDR3 sequences, with 20% to 30% occurring only once. The same data also went into a second study, on T cells of mothers and their children.

The sample comprised blood. The receptors stem from a boy aged 5-17 years in good health.

The chain is built from TRBV20-1 and TRBJ2-5, with 10 bases matching TRBD2. The DNA end is more similar to TRBJ2-1, so the J call may be wrong. The CDR3 is 15 amino acids. Germline CDR1 DFQATT, CDR2 SNEGSKA (reference sequence). CDR3 residues: CSAPRDSGGRGEQFF. The DNA for the CDR3 is TGCAGTGCCCCGCGTGATAGCGGGGGGCGAGGTGAGCAGTTCTTC.

The chain is built from TRBV28 and TRBJ2-6; no clear D. Trimming stripped 5 bases from V and 3 bases from J, with 11 bases between. CDR3 length equals 15 residues. In germline, CDR1 is MDHEN, CDR2 SYDVKM. The CDR3 bases are TGTGCCAGCAGTACGTGGGGTGGTGGGGCCAACGTCCTGACTTTC. Translation gives CASSTWGGGANVLTF.

This clonotype has just a few counts. The V and J genes are TRBV12-3 or TRBV12-4 and TRBJ2-7; D is possibly TRBD2 (6 bases). With 2 bases removed from V and 4 bases from J, the gap between germline ends came to 9 bases. The CDR3 is 13 amino acids. Written as DNA, the CDR3 is TGTGCCAGCAGTTTAAGGGAGGAGTACGAGCAGTACTTC. Translated, it gives CASSLREEYEQYF.

This clonotype was detected only a few times. The chain uses TRBV29-1 and TRBJ1-1; possible D gene TRBD1, 6 bases. With 6 bases removed from V and 1 base from J, the gap between germline ends came to 15 bases. CDR3 length: 14 amino acids. Germline CDR1 SQVTM, CDR2 ANQGSEA. In nucleotides, the CDR3 is TGCAGCGTGGGAAAGGGACAACCGAACACTGAAGCTTTCTTT. Residues: CSVGKGQPNTEAFF. Together with reference TRBV29-1 and TRBJ1-1, the CDR3 gives the full variable domain: SAVISQKPSRDICQRGTSLTIQCQVDSQVTMMFWYRQQPGQSLTLIATANQGSEATYESGFVIDKFPISRPNLTFSTLTVSNMSPEDSSIYLCSVGKGQPNTEAFFGQGTRLTVV.

The V call is TRBV29-1, the J call TRBJ2-7; D remains ambiguous. V lost 4 bases to trimming and J lost 7 bases, with 14 bases between them. Per germline, CDR1 SQVTM and CDR2 ANQGSEA. The CDR3 spans 12 residues. In DNA form, the CDR3 reads TGCAGCGTTGGCGGCGGTCTCCGGGAGCAGTACTTC. It is translated as CSVGGGLREQYF.

This clonotype was seen at least ten times. V usage is TRBV28 and J usage is TRBJ2-7, with 8 positions matching TRBD1. The CDR3 has 12 amino acids. V trimming: 5 bases; J trimming: 5 bases; junction bases outside the gene matches: 2. CDR1 is MDHEN and CDR2 is SYDVKM in the germline V gene. The CDR3 coding sequence is TGTGCCAGCAGTGGACAGGGTCACGAGCAGTACTTC. It encodes CASSGQGHEQYF.

The V call is TRBV20-1, the J call TRBJ2-7; TRBD2 matches at 8 bases. V lost 8 bases to trimming and J lost 7 bases; unmatched junction nucleotides: 13. CDR1 and CDR2 from the germline V gene are DFQATT and SNEGSKA (reference sequence). The CDR3 covers 13 residues. CDR3 nucleotide sequence: TGCAGTACCCGGGAGGGACGACTTTGGGAGCAGTACTTC. Translating gives CSTREGRLWEQYF.

The chain couples TRBV6-6 to TRBJ1-3; D is ambiguous. The CDR3 contains 11 residues. Trimming removed 11 bases at V and 4 bases at J, with 9 bases between. From germline, CDR1 is MNHNY and CDR2 SVGAGI (reference sequence). In nucleotides, the CDR3 is TGTGCCTCCCGGCGGGGAAACACCATATATTTT. Translated, it gives CASRRGNTIYF.

The rearrangement uses TRBV5-1 and TRBJ1-2; D may be TRBD1 (6 bases). The V end lost 3 bases, the J end lost 8 bases, and 14 bases lay between the germline ends. The CDR3 contains 13 residues. Germline V CDR1 and CDR2: SGHRS, YFSETQ. The CDR3 loop reads CASSSGQEEGYTF. Written as DNA, the CDR3 is TGCGCCAGCAGCTCGGGACAAGAAGAGGGCTACACCTTC.

The rearrangement uses TRBV11-2 and TRBJ1-6, with D unresolved. The V and J ends lost 2 bases and 9 bases respectively, with 8 bases between them. Germline-derived CDR1 and CDR2 are SGHAT and FQNNGV. The CDR3 loop spans 13 amino acids. In DNA form, the CDR3 reads TGTGCCAGCAGCTTACCGGGAAGTTCACCCCTCCACTTT. Translating gives CASSLPGSSPLHF. The variable domain in full, with the rest retrieved from reference TRBV11-2 and TRBJ1-6, is EAGVAQSPRYKIIEKRQSVAFWCNPISGHATLYWYQQILGQGPKLLIQFQNNGVVDDSQLPKDRFSAERLKGVDSTLKIQPAKLEDSAVYLCASSLPGSSPLHFGNGTRLTVT.

The rearrangement links TRBV7-9 to TRBJ2-2, with D uncertain. The CDR3 is made up of 14 amino acids. CDR1 and CDR2 (germline): SEHNR, FQNEAQ (reference sequence). Trimming removed 11 bases from V and 3 bases from J, with 16 bases in between. CDR3 sequence reads: CACRPGLDTGELFF. CDR3 DNA: TGTGCCTGTCGCCCCGGTCTGGACACCGGGGAGCTGTTTTTT.

The chain has TRBV6-5 and TRBJ1-4, with D unclear. Germline V CDR1 and CDR2: MNHEY, SVGAGI. V shed 2 bases and J shed 0 bases, with 10 bases lying between them. This CDR3 is built from 16 residues. The CDR3 bases are TGTGCCAGCAGTTACGTCAGGCCAGCAACTAATGAAAAACTGTTTTTT. It codes for CASSYVRPATNEKLFF.

This clonotype was detected only a few times. The chain is built from TRBV20-1 and TRBJ2-7, with 9 positions matching TRBD2. Germline assignment: CDR1 DFQATT and CDR2 SNEGSKA (reference sequence). The CDR3 extends over 19 amino acids. Trimming took 6 bases from V and 1 from J; bases not matched to a gene: 22. The CDR3: CSASPRPGLAGTLSYEQYF. CDR3 nucleotide sequence: TGCAGTGCAAGCCCACGGCCTGGGCTAGCGGGAACCCTTTCCTACGAGCAGTACTTC.

This clonotype was picked up a small number of times. The V gene is TRBV7-2, the J gene TRBJ2-1, with D unclear. Trimming pared 4 bases from V and 7 bases from J, leaving 5 bases between. Germline V lookup: CDR1 SGHTA, CDR2 FQGNSA. The CDR3 extends over 11 amino acids. This CDR3 reads CASSWRNEQFF. The CDR3 DNA sequence: TGTGCCAGCAGCTGGCGGAATGAGCAGTTCTTC.

This clonotype was seen only a few times. The chain carries TRBV29-1 and TRBJ1-3; TRBD1 matches at 11 bases. The germline V gene encodes CDR1 SQVTM and CDR2 ANQGSEA. V shed 4 bases and J 4 bases; nucleotides not matched to a gene: 3. This CDR3 has 14 residues. The CDR3 DNA is TGCAGCGTTGGGACAGGGGGCCGGGGAAACACCATATATTTT. Amino acids: CSVGTGGRGNTIYF. Based on the CDR3 plus reference TRBV29-1 and TRBJ1-3, the full variable domain is SAVISQKPSRDICQRGTSLTIQCQVDSQVTMMFWYRQQPGQSLTLIATANQGSEATYESGFVIDKFPISRPNLTFSTLTVSNMSPEDSSIYLCSVGTGGRGNTIYFGEGSWLTVV.

This clonotype was seen a few times. The V gene is TRBV21-1, the J gene TRBJ1-6. TRBV21-1 has pseudogene status. This CDR3 is 18 amino acids long. In DNA form, the CDR3 reads TGTGCCAGCAGCAAAGAAGGGAGGGAAAGCTCCTATAATTCACCCCTCCACTTT. Encoded protein: CASSKEGRESSYNSPLHF.

This clonotype has only a few counts. The chain couples TRBV4-3 to TRBJ2-3, with D perhaps TRBD1 (7 bases). The V and J ends lost 4 bases and 2 bases respectively, with 16 bases between them. CDR1 LGHNA and CDR2 YSLEER come from the germline V gene. This CDR3 is built from 16 residues. CDR3 protein: CASSPRGQDYTDTQYF. The CDR3 DNA follows: TGCGCCAGCAGCCCGCGAGGACAGGACTACACAGATACGCAGTATTTT.

This clonotype was found a few times. The rearrangement joins TRBV6-5 to TRBJ2-2; 7 bases are a match to TRBD2. V gave up 9 bases and J gave up 3 bases; unmatched junction bases: 7. CDR1 is MNHEY and CDR2 is SVGAGI in the germline V gene. CDR3 length equals 14 residues. This CDR3 reads CASFGGTYTGELFF. As DNA, the CDR3 is TGTGCCAGTTTCGGGGGGACTTACACCGGGGAGCTGTTTTTT.

The chain joins TRBV13 to TRBJ2-5, with TRBD1 as a possible D gene (6 bases). Germline CDR1 and CDR2: PRHDT and FYEKMQ (reference sequence). V was shortened by 2 bases and J by 0 bases, with 13 bases between the two germline ends. This CDR3 is 16 amino acids long. The CDR3 coding sequence is TGTGCCAGCAGCTTATGGGGACACCAGTACCAAGAGACCCAGTACTTC. Residues: CASSLWGHQYQETQYF. The whole variable domain, remainder taken from reference TRBV13 and TRBJ2-5, is AAGVIQSPRHLIKEKRETATLKCYPIPRHDTVYWYQQGPGQDPQFLISFYEKMQSDKGSIPDRFSAQQFSDYHSELNMSSLELGDSALYFCASSLWGHQYQETQYFGPGTRLLVL.

This clonotype was found a few times. This chain uses TRBV6-1 with TRBJ2-1; D gene ambiguous. Trimming removed 4 bases at V and 10 bases at J, with 8 bases between. The CDR3 spans 11 residues. The germline V gene has CDR1 MNHNS and CDR2 SASEGT. This CDR3 reads CASSGTREQFF. The CDR3 coding sequence is TGTGCCAGCAGTGGGACGCGAGAGCAGTTCTTC.

This clonotype came up many times. The J gene is TRBJ2-5, the V gene TRBV28; 14 bases agree with TRBD2. Germline CDR1 MDHEN, CDR2 SYDVKM. The trim removed 5 bases at V and 3 bases at J, leaving 8 bases unmatched. This CDR3 is built from 17 residues. As DNA, the CDR3 is TGTGCCAGCAGTATAGAAGGGACTAGCGGGAGTAAAGAGACCCAGTACTTC. This translates into CASSIEGTSGSKETQYF.

This sequence joins TRBV11-2 and TRBJ2-3; TRBD2 matches at 10 bases. Germline V gives CDR1 SGHAT, CDR2 FQNNGV. The CDR3 length is 19 residues. Trimming took 1 base from V and 2 from J; bases not matched to a gene: 12. The CDR3 spells CASSLASGGGRPYTDTQYF. CDR3 bases: TGTGCCAGCAGCTTAGCTAGCGGGGGCGGGAGACCCTACACAGATACGCAGTATTTT.

V gene TRBV12-3 or TRBV12-4 combines with J gene TRBJ2-4; 9 bases line up with TRBD1. J lost 5 bases, V lost 5 bases, and 22 bases had no gene match. The CDR3 consists of 20 residues. CDR3: CASSSTTPRDRAYPENIQYF. The DNA for the CDR3 is TGTGCCAGCAGTAGCACTACACCTCGGGACAGGGCGTATCCGGAAAACATTCAGTACTTC.